This T cell receptor beta chain was found in a study of Graves' ophthalmopathy and Graves' hyperthyroidism. This CDR3 spans 15 amino acids. Germline-derived CDR1 and CDR2 are SGHAT and FQNNGV. Trimming cost V 6 bases and J 8 bases; bases outside gene matches: 9. RNA transcripts provided the template for amplifying TCR beta CDR3 regions. An opening RT-PCR round employed HTBI primers and preceded a second-round multiplex PCR. TCRdb re-called the multiplex PCR reads through MiXCR, storing one row per CDR3 protein. The data contain 650,000 to 900,000 distinct CDR3 sequences, 35% to 50% of them seen just once; the ten biggest clones take up roughly 46%.

The rearrangement links TRBV11-2 to TRBJ1-6; 8 bases are a match to TRBD1. The specimen sequenced was peripheral blood. This TCR was sampled from an adult man with Graves' ophthalmopathy. CDR3 loop: CASRFLGTGYSPLHF. The CDR3 DNA follows: TGTGCCAGCAGGTTCCTCGGGACAGGATATTCACCCCTCCACTTT.